Described below is a single T cell receptor beta chain sequence and its context. V was trimmed by 5 bases and J by 9 bases, leaving 17 bases between them. Germline-derived CDR1 and CDR2 are SEHNR and FQNEAQ (reference sequence). This CDR3 has 15 residues. These data belong to a study of blood T cell repertoires in COVID-19. Study as a whole: Donors in the United States, Italy and Spain gave samples during acute or convalescent COVID-19. Sample material is recorded as cDNA or gDNA derived from T cells, B-cell-depleted T cells, or PBMCs.

The repertoire was sequenced with immunoSEQ multiplex PCR; TCRdb's copy has only in-frame clones and lacks some. This sample has under 400,000 clones, with 85% to 90% found just once. Seattle patients were enrolled while actively infected and followed longitudinally. Sequenced input: peripheral blood. This receptor was taken from a woman aged 25 to 39 with COVID-19, enrolled during active disease. The J gene is TRBJ1-6, the V gene TRBV7-9, with D possibly matching TRBD1 (5 bases). The CDR3 nucleotides read TGTGCCAGCAGCAGGGACCGATCTTACGGTTCACCCCTCCACTTT. Residues: CASSRDRSYGSPLHF.